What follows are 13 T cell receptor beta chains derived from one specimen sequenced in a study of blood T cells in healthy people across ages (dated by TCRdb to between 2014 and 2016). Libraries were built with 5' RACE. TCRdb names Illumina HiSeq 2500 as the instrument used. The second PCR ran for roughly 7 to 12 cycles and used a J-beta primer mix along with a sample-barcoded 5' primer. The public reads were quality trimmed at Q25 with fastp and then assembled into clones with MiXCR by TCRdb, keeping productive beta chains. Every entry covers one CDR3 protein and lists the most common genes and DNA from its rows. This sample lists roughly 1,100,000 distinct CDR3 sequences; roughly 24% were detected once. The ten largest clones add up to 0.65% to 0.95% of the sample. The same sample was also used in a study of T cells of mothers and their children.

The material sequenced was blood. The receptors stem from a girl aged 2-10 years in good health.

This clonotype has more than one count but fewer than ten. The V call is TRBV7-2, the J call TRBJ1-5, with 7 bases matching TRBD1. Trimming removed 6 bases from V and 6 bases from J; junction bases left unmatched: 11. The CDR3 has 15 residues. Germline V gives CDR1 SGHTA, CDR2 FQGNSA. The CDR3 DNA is TGTGCCAGCAGTCCGGGACAGCCCTATTCTCAGCCCCAGCATTTT. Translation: CASSPGQPYSQPQHF.

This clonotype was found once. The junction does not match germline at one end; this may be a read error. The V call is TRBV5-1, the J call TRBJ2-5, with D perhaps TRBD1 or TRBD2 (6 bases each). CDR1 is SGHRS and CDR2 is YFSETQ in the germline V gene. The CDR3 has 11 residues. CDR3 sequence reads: CASSLDRGPIF. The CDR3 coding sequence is TGCGCCAGCAGCTTGGACCGGGGGCCGATCTTC.

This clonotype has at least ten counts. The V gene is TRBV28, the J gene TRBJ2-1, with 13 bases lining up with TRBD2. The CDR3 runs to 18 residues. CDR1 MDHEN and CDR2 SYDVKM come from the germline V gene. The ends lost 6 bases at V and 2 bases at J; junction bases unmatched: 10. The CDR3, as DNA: TGTGCCAGCAGCTCCAACCGACTAGCGGGAGGTACCTACAATGAGCAGTTCTTC. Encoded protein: CASSSNRLAGGTYNEQFF. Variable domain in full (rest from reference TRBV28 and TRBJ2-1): DVKVTQSSRYLVKRTGEKVFLECVQDMDHENMFWYRQDPGLGLRLIYFSYDVKMKEKGDIPEGYSVSREKKERFSLILESASTNQTSMYLCASSSNRLAGGTYNEQFFGPGTRLTVL.

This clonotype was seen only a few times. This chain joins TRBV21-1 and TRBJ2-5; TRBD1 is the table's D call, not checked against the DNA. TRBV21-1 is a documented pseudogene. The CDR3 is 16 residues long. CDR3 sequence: CASHRRKGAGDVAQYF. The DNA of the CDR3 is TGTGCCAGCCACAGGAGGAAGGGGGCCGGCGACGTGGCCCAGTACTTC.

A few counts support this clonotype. CDR3 amino acids: CASTGGSNTEAFF. In nucleotides, the CDR3 is TGTGCCAGCACTGGAGGGAGCAACACTGAAGCTTTCTTT. V gene TRBV9 combines with J gene TRBJ1-1, with D unclear. The CDR3 totals 13 residues. The V and J ends lost 6 bases and 2 bases respectively, with 11 bases between them. Germline assignment: CDR1 SGDLS and CDR2 YYNGEE.

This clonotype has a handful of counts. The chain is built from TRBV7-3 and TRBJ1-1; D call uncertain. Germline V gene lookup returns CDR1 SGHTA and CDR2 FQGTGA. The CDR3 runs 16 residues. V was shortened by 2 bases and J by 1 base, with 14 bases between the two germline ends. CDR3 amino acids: CASSLRPAGENTEAFF. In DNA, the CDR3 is TGTGCCAGCAGCTTACGCCCGGCGGGCGAGAACACTGAAGCTTTCTTT.

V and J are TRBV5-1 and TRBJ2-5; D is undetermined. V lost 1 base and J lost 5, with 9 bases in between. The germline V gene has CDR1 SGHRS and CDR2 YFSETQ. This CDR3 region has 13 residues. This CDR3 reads CASSLISRETQYF. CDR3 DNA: TGCGCCAGCAGCTTGATTAGCCGGGAGACCCAGTACTTC.

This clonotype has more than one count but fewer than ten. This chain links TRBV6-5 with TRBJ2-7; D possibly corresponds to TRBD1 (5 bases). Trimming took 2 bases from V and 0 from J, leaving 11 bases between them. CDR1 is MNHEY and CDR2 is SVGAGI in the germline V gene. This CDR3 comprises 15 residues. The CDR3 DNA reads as TGTGCCAGCAGTTACGCGCCGGACAACTCCTACGAGCAGTACTTC. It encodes CASSYAPDNSYEQYF.

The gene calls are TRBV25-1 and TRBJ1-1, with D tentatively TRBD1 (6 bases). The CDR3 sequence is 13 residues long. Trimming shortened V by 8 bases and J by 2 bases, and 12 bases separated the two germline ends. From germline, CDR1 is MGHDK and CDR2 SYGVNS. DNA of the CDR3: TGTGCCAGCTGCAGGGGCCTTAACACTGAAGCTTTCTTT. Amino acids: CASCRGLNTEAFF.

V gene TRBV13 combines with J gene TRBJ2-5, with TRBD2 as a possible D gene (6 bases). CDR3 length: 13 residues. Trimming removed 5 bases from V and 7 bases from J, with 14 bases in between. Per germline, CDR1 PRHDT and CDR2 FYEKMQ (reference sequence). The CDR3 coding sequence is TGTGCCAGCAGCGCCCGGGAGAGTTTGACCCAGTACTTC. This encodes CASSARESLTQYF.

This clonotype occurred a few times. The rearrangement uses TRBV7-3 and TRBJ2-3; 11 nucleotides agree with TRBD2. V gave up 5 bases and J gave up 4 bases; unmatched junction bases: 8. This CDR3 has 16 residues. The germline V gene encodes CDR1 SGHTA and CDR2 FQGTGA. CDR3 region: CASSPIAGGPSDTQYF. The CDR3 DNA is TGTGCCAGCAGCCCTATAGCGGGGGGGCCATCAGATACGCAGTATTTT.

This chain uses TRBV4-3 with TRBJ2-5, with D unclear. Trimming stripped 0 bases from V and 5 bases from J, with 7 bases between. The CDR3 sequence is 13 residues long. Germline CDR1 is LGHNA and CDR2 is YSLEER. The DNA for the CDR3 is TGCGCCAGCAGCCAAGACCACGGGGAGACCCAGTACTTC. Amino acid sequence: CASSQDHGETQYF.

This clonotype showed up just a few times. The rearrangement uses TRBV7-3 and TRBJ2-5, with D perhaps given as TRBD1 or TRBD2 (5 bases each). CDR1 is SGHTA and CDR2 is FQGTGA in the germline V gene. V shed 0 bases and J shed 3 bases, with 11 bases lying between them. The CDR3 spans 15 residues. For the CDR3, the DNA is TGTGCCAGCAGCTTAACCGGGACGGCAAAAGAGACCCAGTACTTC. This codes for CASSLTGTAKETQYF.